Below, 3 T cell receptor beta chains from the same sample are listed, as sequenced in a study of control samples from healthy donors and cancer patients. Generated by immunoSEQ multiplex PCR, the TCRdb table keeps only in-frame clones and is missing some. The repertoire has some 100,000 clones, around 89% of them found once; the top ten carry roughly a sixth. The specimen sequenced was blood. These TCRs come from a woman aged 45-60 years in good health.

The chain recombines TRBV4-3 with TRBJ2-5; a possible D gene is TRBD2 (6 bases). Germline V lookup: CDR1 LGHNA, CDR2 YSLEER. V lost 4 bases and J 4 bases, leaving 22 bases between the germline ends. This CDR3 is built from 17 residues. CDR3 DNA sequence: TGCGCCAGCAGCCTACAAGGGCCCCCAAAGGGAGGAGAGACCCAGTACTTC. Translation gives CASSLQGPPKGGETQYF.

The chain couples TRBV30 to TRBJ1-2; tentatively, D is TRBD1 (6 bases). Germline CDR1 and CDR2: GTSNPN and SVGIG (reference sequence). The V and J ends lost 4 bases and 5 bases respectively, with 11 bases between them. There are 12 residues in the CDR3. The CDR3 nucleotides are TGTGCCTGGATACAGGGAGGGTATGGCTACACCTTC. Translated: CAWIQGGYGYTF.

This clone was seen a single time. In DNA form, the CDR3 reads TGTGCCAGCAGTGGCCAACGGACAGTCGAGAACACTGAAGCTTTCTTT. Residues: CASSGQRTVENTEAFF. The V and J genes are TRBV6-4 and TRBJ1-1; D possibly corresponds to TRBD1 (6 bases). There are 16 residues in the CDR3. Trimming removed 4 bases at V and 1 base at J, with 16 bases between. The germline V gene encodes CDR1 MRHNA and CDR2 SNTAGT.